This entry features one T cell receptor beta chain sequence. Its target is unknown. This record belongs to a study of beta chain features in type 1 diabetes. Across the whole study: Analysis included around 110,000,000 sorted cells drawn from all samples. Study conclusions and caveats: Type 1 diabetes patients had moderately but significantly shorter TCRB CDR3s in all four CD4+ subsets.

The entirety of the isolated RNA underwent reverse transcription, so expressed TCRB transcripts were sequenced. Mean read depth for naive, central memory and regulatory T cell samples was several million reads. Sequencing was performed with immunoSEQ multiplex PCR; in TCRdb, only in-frame clones are kept and a portion is missing. The sample includes around 650,000 clones, 12% of them seen just once. The CDR3 is 15 residues long. Germline loops: CDR1 SGHTA, CDR2 FQGTGA. Trimming cost V 3 bases and J 0 bases, with 11 bases left between them. Blood was drawn once from each donor into heparinised tubes. The draws averaged roughly 120 mL.

The sequenced sample was naive CD4+ T cells from blood. The receptor was derived from a man aged 25-40 years with type 1 diabetes. V usage is TRBV7-3 and J usage is TRBJ1-2; D perhaps matches TRBD1 (6 bases). The CDR3 DNA sequence: TGTGCCAGCAGCTTGACAGGCTTCCCTAACTATGGCTACACCTTC. It is translated as CASSLTGFPNYGYTF.